This T cell receptor beta chain stems from a study of T cells in Graves' hyperthyroidism and ophthalmopathy. In its sample, this clonotype was seen many times. Germline CDR1 reads SEHNR; CDR2 reads FQNEAQ (reference sequence). The V and J ends lost 0 bases and 8 bases respectively, with 7 bases between them. The CDR3 loop spans 12 amino acids. From RNA transcripts, TCR beta CDR3 regions were amplified. HTBI primers were used for first-round RT-PCR of the TCR CDR3. Each CDR3 protein is one row after TCRdb ran MiXCR on the multiplex PCR reads. The sample records roughly 290,000 distinct CDR3 sequences, 17% being singletons.

The sequencing input was blood. This clonotype was obtained from a woman aged 60-75 years with Graves' ophthalmopathy. The chain combines TRBV7-9 with TRBJ1-1, with D unclear. CDR3 loop: CASSLASTEAFF. CDR3 nucleotide sequence: TGTGCCAGCAGCTTAGCTTCGACCGAAGCTTTCTTT.